One and the same sample provided the 6 T cell receptor beta chains below, sequenced in a study of cytomegalovirus exposure and HLA in healthy donors. Clones were sequenced by immunoSEQ multiplex PCR, and TCRdb holds only the in-frame ones, with some missing. The sample lists around 56,000 clones; about 92% were seen once. The sample was PBMCs. These receptors were collected from a woman aged 18-29 years in good health and CMV-seropositive.

The V call is TRBV27, the J call TRBJ1-6; 8 nucleotides align to TRBD1. CDR3 size: 12 residues. The ends lost 8 bases at V and 10 bases at J; junction bases unmatched: 4. The germline CDR1 and CDR2 sequences are MNHEY and SMNVEV (reference sequence). The CDR3: CASGTGGSPLHF. CDR3 DNA sequence: TGTGCCAGCGGGACAGGAGGGTCACCCCTCCACTTT.

This chain uses TRBV6-1 with TRBJ2-7, with TRBD1 as a possible D gene (5 bases). CDR3 size: 14 residues. Per the germline V gene, CDR1 is MNHNS and CDR2 is SASEGT. The V end was cut by 8 bases, the J end by 0 bases, with 14 bases between. CDR3 in DNA: TGTGCCAGCGGCCGAAGGGGCACCTCCTACGAGCAGTACTTC. Amino acids: CASGRRGTSYEQYF.

The chain is built from TRBV27 and TRBJ1-2, with 8 bases fitting TRBD1. CDR1 MNHEY and CDR2 SMNVEV come from the germline V gene (reference sequence). There are 14 residues in the CDR3. V lost 5 bases, J lost 7 bases, and 9 bases stayed unmatched. CDR3 residues: CASSPGGVLRGYTF. The DNA of the CDR3 is TGTGCCAGCAGTCCAGGGGGCGTTTTGCGTGGCTACACCTTC.

This chain connects TRBV4-1 to TRBJ1-1; 8 nucleotides agree with TRBD1. The CDR3 runs 15 residues. Germline-derived CDR1 and CDR2 are MGHRA and YSYEKL. V lost 7 bases to trimming and J lost 4 bases; unmatched junction nucleotides: 11. The CDR3 here is CASNSRAQGVTEAFF. The CDR3 DNA is TGCGCCAGCAATTCAAGGGCACAGGGGGTCACTGAAGCTTTCTTT.

The chain employs TRBV5-1 and TRBJ1-3, with 9 bases aligning to TRBD1. Germline-derived CDR1 and CDR2 are SGHRS and YFSETQ. V lost 4 bases, J lost 4 bases, and 6 bases stayed unmatched. The CDR3 loop spans 15 amino acids. The CDR3 DNA follows: TGCGCCAGCAGCCAACAGGGGGCAAGAGGAAACACCATATATTTT. It encodes CASSQQGARGNTIYF.

This chain uses TRBV27 with TRBJ2-1; D gene ambiguous. This CDR3 is built from 15 residues. CDR1 is MNHEY and CDR2 is SMNVEV in the germline V gene (reference sequence). V lost 1 base and J lost 10, with 17 bases in between. The CDR3 loop is CASSLFPRVEREQFF. In DNA, the CDR3 is TGTGCCAGCAGTTTATTCCCCCGGGTGGAACGGGAGCAGTTCTTC.